This T cell receptor (beta chain) comes out of a study of cytomegalovirus exposure and HLA in healthy donors. The V segment lost 2 bases and the J segment 6 bases; nucleotides outside the gene matches: 6. The CDR3 runs 15 residues. Germline loops: CDR1 SGHTA, CDR2 FQGNSA. As to this clone: Antigen unknown.

Clones were read by immunoSEQ multiplex PCR, and TCRdb kept only the in-frame ones, dropping some. The data hold approximately 190,000 clones, with about four fifths observed a single time. Broader study findings: Overall, roughly 150 TCR beta chains were annotated as cytomegalovirus-associated. TCR clusters originating in the first cohort tended to co-occur in the approximately 130 validation repertoires, according to a later analysis. In vitro data verified a few CMV-associated chains as specific for CMV antigens.

Material: PBMCs. The rearrangement uses TRBV7-2 and TRBJ2-3; 9 bases align to TRBD2. This receptor was taken from a young man in good health and CMV-seropositive. CDR3 protein: CASSLLAGTADTQYF. DNA for the CDR3: TGTGCCAGCAGCTTACTAGCGGGAACTGCTGATACGCAGTATTTT.